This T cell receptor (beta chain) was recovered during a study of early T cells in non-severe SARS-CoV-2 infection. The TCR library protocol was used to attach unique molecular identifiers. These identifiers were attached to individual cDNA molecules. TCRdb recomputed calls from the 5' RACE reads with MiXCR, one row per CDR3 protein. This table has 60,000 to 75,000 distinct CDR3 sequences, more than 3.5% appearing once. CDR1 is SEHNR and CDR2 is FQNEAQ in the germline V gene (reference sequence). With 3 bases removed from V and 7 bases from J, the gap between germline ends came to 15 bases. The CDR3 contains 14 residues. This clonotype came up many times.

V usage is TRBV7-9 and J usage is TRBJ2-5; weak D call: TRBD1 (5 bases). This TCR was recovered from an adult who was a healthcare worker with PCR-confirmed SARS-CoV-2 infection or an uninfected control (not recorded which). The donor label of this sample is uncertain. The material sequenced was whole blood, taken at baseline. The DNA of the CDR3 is TGTGCCAGCAGCTTGGACACTGGACCGGGGACCCAGTACTTC. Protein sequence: CASSLDTGPGTQYF.